This T cell receptor beta chain was sequenced for a study of PD-1 blockade in classical Hodgkin lymphoma. General study results and limits: Patients starting nivolumab less than 1 year after ASCT had lower diversity and were excluded from later analyses. Only CD4+ TCR diversity, not CD8+, had risen significantly by C4D1.

The CDR3 loop spans 14 amino acids. Between the trimmed V and J ends, which lost 1 base and 5 bases, there was a span of 11 bases. Germline V gene sequence: CDR1 SGHTA, CDR2 FQGTGA. About this clone itself: Its antigen is unknown.

The time point: cycle 4 day 1 (C4D1), after less than 7 weeks of nivolumab. Relapses following autologous stem cell transplantation were seen in all patients, with brentuximab vedotin exposure varying. Profiled with immunoSEQ multiplex PCR; TCRdb holds only in-frame clones, not every one. The table lists about 50,000 clones, around 87% of them singletons. The chain combines TRBV7-3 with TRBJ1-1, with D possibly being TRBD1 (6 bases). This receptor was identified in a human donor with classical Hodgkin lymphoma. The sample in question was peripheral blood mononuclear cells (PBMCs), obtained before the fourth cycle of nivolumab. The CDR3 is CASSLKAGVTEAFF. The CDR3, as DNA: TGTGCCAGCAGCTTAAAAGCAGGGGTTACTGAAGCTTTCTTT.